These T cell receptor beta chains were read from a single sample in a study of human T cells and chemical hapten exposure. TCRdb re-derived calls from the RACE reads in MiXCR, one entry per CDR3 protein. The data contain some 250,000 distinct CDR3 sequences, around 7% of them singletons. Material: whole blood, obtained in connection with sensitization to the hapten diphenylcyclopropenone (DPC). The receptors were gathered from a young man with alopecia areata. Some clones in this sample may be carry-over from other donors' samples. The CDR3 runs from the conserved cysteine through the conserved F or W. Each record gives: CDR3 protein, CDR3 DNA, clone size, J gene, V gene, D gene. A D gene is named only where the DNA matches it firmly. Some rows have no size entry. The others give once, few or many, or a class for an expanded clone.

CDR3: CAISVEGVGTEAFF
DNA: TGTGCCATCAGTGTGGAGGGAGTAGGAACTGAAGCTTTCTTT
size: .
J: TRBJ1-1
V: TRBV10-3
D: .

CDR3: CASRLLAGGYTGELFF
DNA: TGTGCCAGCAGATTACTAGCGGGGGGCTACACCGGGGAGCTGTTTTTT
size: few
J: TRBJ2-2
V: TRBV2
D: TRBD2

CDR3: CASSQVMGRRQYF
DNA: TGTGCCAGCAGCCAAGTCATGGGGAGGCGTCAGTACTTC
size: few
J: TRBJ2-5
V: TRBV3-1
D: .

CDR3: CASSLPQGYEQFF
DNA: TGTGCCAGCAGTTTACCACAGGGGTATGAGCAGTTCTTC
size: few
J: TRBJ2-1
V: TRBV28
D: TRBD1

CDR3: CASRTVLAKNIQYF
DNA: TGTGCCAGCAGGACCGTATTAGCCAAAAACATTCAGTACTTC
size: .
J: TRBJ2-4
V: TRBV27
D: .

CDR3: CASSAWDQGNEQFF
DNA: TGCGCCAGCAGCGCATGGGACCAGGGGAATGAGCAGTTCTTC
size: many
J: TRBJ2-1
V: TRBV5-1
D: .

CDR3: CASSSRKLIRNTEAFF
DNA: TGTGCCAGCAGTTCCCGGAAACTCATAAGGAACACTGAAGCTTTCTTT
size: .
J: TRBJ1-1
V: TRBV12-3/TRBV12-4
D: .

CDR3: CASSLVEMRGQGREQFF
DNA: TGTGCCAGCAGCTTAGTCGAGATGAGAGGACAGGGCCGTGAGCAGTTCTTC
size: .
J: TRBJ2-1
V: TRBV7-2
D: TRBD1

CDR3: CASSLVENTEAFF
DNA: TGTGCCAGCAGTTTGGTCGAGAACACTGAAGCTTTCTTT
size: many
J: TRBJ1-1
V: TRBV12-3/TRBV12-4
D: .

CDR3: CASSYLAGLNSPLHF
DNA: TGTGCCAGCAGTTACCTGGCAGGGCTGAATTCACCCCTCCACTTT
size: few
J: TRBJ1-6
V: TRBV6-2/TRBV6-3
D: .

CDR3: CASSLVGVKETQYF
DNA: TGTGCCAGCAGCTTAGTGGGGGTGAAAGAGACCCAGTACTTC
size: few
J: TRBJ2-5
V: TRBV13
D: .

CDR3: CASSRHPQTYEQYF
DNA: TGCGCCAGCAGCCGCCATCCCCAAACCTACGAGCAGTACTTC
size: .
J: TRBJ2-7
V: TRBV4-3
D: .

CDR3: CAINLNSPLHF
DNA: TGTGCCATCAATTTAAATTCACCCCTCCACTTT
size: .
J: TRBJ1-6
V: TRBV10-3
D: .

CDR3: CASSTRLAGGVAGELFF
DNA: TGTGCCAGCAGCACCCGACTAGCGGGGGGAGTAGCCGGGGAGCTGTTTTTT
size: .
J: TRBJ2-2
V: TRBV9
D: TRBD2

CDR3: CSASPSGGASSYEQYF
DNA: TGCAGTGCTAGTCCTAGCGGGGGGGCTTCCTCTTACGAGCAGTACTTC
size: .
J: TRBJ2-7
V: TRBV20-1
D: TRBD2

CDR3: CASTTRGGETQYF
DNA: TGTGCCAGCACCACGAGGGGGGGAGAGACCCAGTACTTC
size: few
J: TRBJ2-5
V: TRBV6-6
D: .

CDR3: CASSPRTGREKLFF
DNA: TGTGCCAGCAGCCCACGGACAGGACGCGAAAAACTGTTTTTT
size: .
J: TRBJ1-4
V: TRBV6-2/TRBV6-3
D: TRBD1

CDR3: CASSEGRFSNQPQHF
DNA: TGCGCCAGCAGTGAAGGACGGTTTAGCAATCAGCCCCAGCATTTT
size: .
J: TRBJ1-5
V: TRBV10-2
D: .

CDR3: CASNPLRGTNYEQYF
DNA: TGTGCCAGCAACCCCCTTCGGGGCACCAACTACGAGCAGTACTTC
size: .
J: TRBJ2-7
V: TRBV7-9
D: .

CDR3: CASSVVPNNEQFF
DNA: TGTGCCAGCAGCGTAGTCCCAAACAATGAGCAGTTCTTC
size: many
J: TRBJ2-1
V: TRBV9
D: .

CDR3: CASSLRAVGANVLTF
DNA: TGTGCCAGCAGCTTAAGGGCCGTTGGGGCCAACGTCCTGACTTTC
size: many
J: TRBJ2-6
V: TRBV7-9
D: .

CDR3: CSAIFGVVNEQFF
DNA: TGCAGTGCTATCTTCGGGGTTGTAAATGAGCAGTTCTTC
size: .
J: TRBJ2-1
V: TRBV20-1
D: .

CDR3: CASSQVAGRPTLAPEAFF
DNA: TGCGCCAGCAGCCAAGTAGCAGGTCGGCCGACGCTGGCCCCCGAAGCTTTCTTT
size: .
J: TRBJ1-1
V: TRBV4-3
D: .

CDR3: CASSLEGQARTLGSPLHF
DNA: TGTGCCAGCAGCTTGGAAGGACAGGCAAGAACTCTGGGGTCACCCCTCCACTTT
size: .
J: TRBJ1-6
V: TRBV5-5
D: TRBD1

CDR3: CASSVYPTGAGSYNEQFF
DNA: TGTGCCAGCAGCGTATACCCTACGGGGGCCGGCTCCTACAATGAGCAGTTCTTC
size: .
J: TRBJ2-1
V: TRBV7-2
D: .

CDR3: CASSLKGQFNEEQYF
DNA: TGTGCCAGCAGCCTAAAAGGCCAGTTTAATGAGGAGCAGTACTTC
size: few
J: TRBJ2-7
V: TRBV9
D: .

CDR3: CSARLSSYNEQFF
DNA: TGCAGTGCTAGGTTGAGCTCCTACAATGAGCAGTTCTTC
size: few
J: TRBJ2-1
V: TRBV20-1
D: .

CDR3: CASTYIGGRLMNTEAFF
DNA: TGTGCCAGCACCTACATAGGGGGGCGATTAATGAACACTGAAGCTTTCTTT
size: many
J: TRBJ1-1
V: TRBV6-6
D: .

CDR3: CASSQGGDQPQHF
DNA: TGTGCCAGCAGCCAAGGGGGTGATCAGCCCCAGCATTTT
size: few
J: TRBJ1-5
V: TRBV4-2
D: .

CDR3: CASSYTGGGQPQHF
DNA: TGCGCCAGCAGCTATACAGGGGGAGGTCAGCCCCAGCATTTT
size: many
J: TRBJ1-5
V: TRBV5-1
D: TRBD1

CDR3: CASSSDSLDQPQHF
DNA: TGTGCCAGCAGCTCGGACAGTCTGGATCAGCCCCAGCATTTT
size: .
J: TRBJ1-5
V: TRBV28
D: .

CDR3: CSVDWPGKTQYF
DNA: TGCAGCGTGGACTGGCCAGGGAAGACCCAGTACTTC
size: many
J: TRBJ2-5
V: TRBV29-1
D: .

CDR3: CAITHMRNQPQHF
DNA: TGTGCCATCACCCATATGAGGAATCAGCCCCAGCATTTT
size: .
J: TRBJ1-5
V: TRBV21-1
D: .

CDR3: CASTLTSGGADTQYF
DNA: TGTGCCAGCACCCTCACTAGCGGGGGAGCAGATACGCAGTATTTT
size: .
J: TRBJ2-3
V: TRBV7-2
D: TRBD2

CDR3: CASKLETTSTDTQYF
DNA: TGCGCCAGCAAGTTGGAGACAACTAGTACAGATACGCAGTATTTT
size: .
J: TRBJ2-3
V: TRBV5-1
D: .

CDR3: CASREIQELGEAFF
DNA: TGTGCCAGCAGAGAAATTCAGGAGCTAGGGGAAGCTTTCTTT
size: .
J: TRBJ1-1
V: TRBV7-2
D: .

CDR3: CASSPYRDRSSGNTIYF
DNA: TGTGCCAGCAGTCCCTACAGGGATAGAAGCTCTGGAAACACCATATATTTT
size: few
J: TRBJ1-3
V: TRBV27
D: .

CDR3: CASRPTVSNEKLFF
DNA: TGTGCCAGCAGACCGACAGTTTCTAATGAAAAACTGTTTTTT
size: many
J: TRBJ1-4
V: TRBV6-5
D: .

CDR3: CASNRGYGYTF
DNA: TGTGCCAGCAACAGGGGGTATGGCTACACCTTC
size: many
J: TRBJ1-2
V: TRBV6-2/TRBV6-3
D: TRBD1

CDR3: CASDTGVGYEQYF
DNA: TGTGCCAGCGATACAGGGGTAGGCTACGAGCAGTACTTC
size: many
J: TRBJ2-7
V: TRBV28
D: TRBD1

CDR3: CASSPSSLQGYGYTF
DNA: TGTGCCAGCAGTCCTTCGAGCCTTCAGGGCTATGGCTACACCTTC
size: few
J: TRBJ1-2
V: TRBV27
D: .

CDR3: CASSPGLVGTNIQYF
DNA: TGTGCCAGCAGCCCTGGACTAGTTGGTACGAACATTCAGTACTTC
size: many
J: TRBJ2-4
V: TRBV11-1
D: TRBD2

CDR3: CSASVGDTQYF
DNA: TGCAGTGCTAGTGTTGGAGATACGCAGTATTTT
size: many
J: TRBJ2-3
V: TRBV20-1
D: .

CDR3: CASSHKRRASGGYNEQFF
DNA: TGTGCCAGCAGCCACAAGAGGAGGGCTAGCGGGGGCTACAATGAGCAGTTCTTC
size: many
J: TRBJ2-1
V: TRBV3-1
D: TRBD2

CDR3: CASSFTETYGYTF
DNA: TGTGCCAGCAGTTTTACAGAGACGTATGGCTACACCTTC
size: few
J: TRBJ1-2
V: TRBV6-5
D: .

CDR3: CASSLYILGQGNQPQHF
DNA: TGTGCCAGCAGCTTATACATATTAGGACAGGGCAATCAGCCCCAGCATTTT
size: .
J: TRBJ1-5
V: TRBV7-8
D: TRBD1

CDR3: CASSYSILSAGTSGQYF
DNA: TGTGCCAGCAGTTACTCGATTCTATCTGCCGGGACTAGCGGACAGTACTTC
size: few
J: TRBJ2-7
V: TRBV6-2/TRBV6-3
D: TRBD2

CDR3: CASSLTLGRTEAFF
DNA: TGCGCCAGCAGCCTAACCCTGGGGAGGACTGAAGCTTTCTTT
size: few
J: TRBJ1-1
V: TRBV4-1
D: .

CDR3: CASSSYRDREKNIQYF
DNA: TGTGCCAGCAGCTCGTACCGGGACAGGGAGAAAAACATTCAGTACTTC
size: .
J: TRBJ2-4
V: TRBV11-2
D: TRBD1

CDR3: CSVPRGTEAFF
DNA: TGCAGCGTCCCCAGGGGAACTGAAGCTTTCTTT
size: .
J: TRBJ1-1
V: TRBV29-1
D: .

CDR3: CASTLGGAGYTKETQYF
DNA: TGTGCCAGCACGCTTGGTGGGGCAGGATACACCAAAGAGACCCAGTACTTC
size: few
J: TRBJ2-5
V: TRBV6-2/TRBV6-3
D: .

CDR3: CASSPRPEQETQYF
DNA: TGTGCCAGCTCACCACGGCCAGAACAAGAGACCCAGTACTTC
size: .
J: TRBJ2-5
V: TRBV18
D: .

CDR3: CASSFHRGLNTDTQYF
DNA: TGTGCCAGCAGCTTCCACAGGGGGCTCAACACAGATACGCAGTATTTT
size: many
J: TRBJ2-3
V: TRBV7-2
D: TRBD1